This T cell receptor beta chain was observed in a study of control samples from healthy donors and cancer patients. The method was immunoSEQ multiplex PCR; TCRdb's version includes in-frame clones alone and lacks a portion of them. The sample carries 130,000 or so clones, around 87% recorded once. V was pared by 6 bases and J by 5 bases, with 17 bases between. The CDR3 covers 14 residues. Germline V gene data show CDR1 as MNHEY and CDR2 as SVGAGI. The chain has TRBV6-5 and TRBJ2-7; D assignment may be TRBD1 or TRBD2 (5 bases each). Material for sequencing was blood. This TCR derives from a man aged 40-50 years in good health. This CDR3 is CASRKRLVGDEQYF. Here the CDR3 DNA reads TGTGCCAGCAGAAAGCGGCTGGTGGGGGACGAGCAGTACTTC.